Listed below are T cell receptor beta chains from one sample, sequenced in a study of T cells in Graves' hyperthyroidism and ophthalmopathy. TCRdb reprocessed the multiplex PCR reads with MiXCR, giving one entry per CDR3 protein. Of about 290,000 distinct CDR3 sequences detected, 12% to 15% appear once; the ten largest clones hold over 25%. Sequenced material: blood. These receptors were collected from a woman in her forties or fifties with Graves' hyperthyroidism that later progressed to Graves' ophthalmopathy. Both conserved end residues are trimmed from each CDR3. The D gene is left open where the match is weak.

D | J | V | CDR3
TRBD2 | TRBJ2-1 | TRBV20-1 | SAQSPGLAEYNEQF
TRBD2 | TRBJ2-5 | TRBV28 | ASSYPGLAGVGETQY
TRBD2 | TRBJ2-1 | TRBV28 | ASAWSLAGVPEQF
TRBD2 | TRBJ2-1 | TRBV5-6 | ASGPTGRGYNEQF
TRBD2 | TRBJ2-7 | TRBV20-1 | SASATSGTHEQY
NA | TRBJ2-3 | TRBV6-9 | ASSYSALERPSTDTQY
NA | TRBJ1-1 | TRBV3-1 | ASSQDRGQWNTEAF
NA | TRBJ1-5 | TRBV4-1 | ASSQVLGTRYSNQPQH
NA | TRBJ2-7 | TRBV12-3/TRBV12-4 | ASSLRSGSYEQY
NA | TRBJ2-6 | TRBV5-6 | ASSYLGANVLT
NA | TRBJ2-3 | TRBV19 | ASRRFPHTQY
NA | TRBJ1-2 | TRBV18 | ASSPQGVWGESGYT
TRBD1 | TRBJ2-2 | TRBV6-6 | VSSYSRRQGASGELF
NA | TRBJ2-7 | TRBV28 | ASSFGYKNEQY
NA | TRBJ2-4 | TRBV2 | ASSDTSYIQY
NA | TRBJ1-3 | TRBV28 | ASSLPLGNTIY
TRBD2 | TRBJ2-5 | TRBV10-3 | AISEPSAGGKETQY
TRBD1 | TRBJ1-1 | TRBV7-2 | ASSMDRQNTEAF
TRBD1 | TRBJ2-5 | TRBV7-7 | ASSLATDRRETQY
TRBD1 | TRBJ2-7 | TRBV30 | AWSDTGGFSYEQY
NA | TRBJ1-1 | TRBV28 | ASSTYTEAF
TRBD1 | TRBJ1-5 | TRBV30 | ALGQGQGQPQH
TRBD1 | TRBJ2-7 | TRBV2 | ASSAGTGIGEQY
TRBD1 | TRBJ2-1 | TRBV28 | ASSFDWRDRDDNEQF
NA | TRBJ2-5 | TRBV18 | ASSPPVIETQY
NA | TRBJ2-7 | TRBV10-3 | AISGGNSYEQY
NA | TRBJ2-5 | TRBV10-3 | AISEFDRPTQY
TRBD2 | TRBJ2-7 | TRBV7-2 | ASRSRREGQYEQY
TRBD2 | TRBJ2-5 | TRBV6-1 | ASSYLAGGRETQY
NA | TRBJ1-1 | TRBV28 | ASSESGRDTEAF
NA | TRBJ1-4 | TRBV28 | ASRRRGGGREKLF
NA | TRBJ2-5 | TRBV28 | ASSLAGKETQY
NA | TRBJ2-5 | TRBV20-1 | SAGNAGPQETQY
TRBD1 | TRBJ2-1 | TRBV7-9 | ASSEGTGGRYNEQF
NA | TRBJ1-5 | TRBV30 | AWKAGGEGQPQH
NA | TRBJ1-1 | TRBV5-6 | ASIPPGQKNTEAF
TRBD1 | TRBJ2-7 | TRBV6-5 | ASSYPGTVNEQY
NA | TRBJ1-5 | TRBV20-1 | SARDLGEGNQPQH
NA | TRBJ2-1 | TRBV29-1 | SVEWGSSYNEQF
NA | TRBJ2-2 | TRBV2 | ATNLWQGTGELF
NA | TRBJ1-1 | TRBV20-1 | SARDLLVEAF
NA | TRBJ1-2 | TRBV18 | ASSHEGVRGYT
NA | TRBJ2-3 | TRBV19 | ASSDRTTDTQY
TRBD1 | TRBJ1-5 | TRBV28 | ASSRQRQGNYQPQH
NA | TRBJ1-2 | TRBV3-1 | ASSHFEGGAINGYT
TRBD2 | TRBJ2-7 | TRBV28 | ASSLNGRPYEQY